Reported below is one T cell receptor beta chain. What it recognizes is unknown. Within the sample, other DNA sequences also encode this same CDR3. TCRdb's copy holds only in-frame clones and misses some; the assay was immunoSEQ multiplex PCR. Among approximately 500,000 clones listed, 90% to 97% were seen once. Germline V gene sequence: CDR1 SQVTM, CDR2 ANQGSEA. The CDR3 consists of 11 residues. V was cut by 3 bases and J by 4 bases, with 7 bases left in between. These data originate in a study of shared clonotypes between healthy human individuals. Study overall: The study enrolled a couple of women and three men aged 18 to 49.

Regarding the study as a whole: Roughly 5% of naive CD4 clonotypes were shared across a few donors.

The sequence was obtained from a woman aged 30 to 39 in good health. Sequencing input: naive CD4+ T cells sorted from blood. The subset: CD45RA+ positively selected. The gene calls are TRBV29-1 and TRBJ2-7; D is uncertain. In nucleotides, the CDR3 is TGCAGCGTTGAGAGAAGTTACGAGCAGTACTTC. Translated: CSVERSYEQYF.